This T cell receptor (beta chain) was retrieved from a study of blood T cell repertoires in COVID-19. The CDR3 has 16 amino acids. Germline V gene sequence: CDR1 SGHRS, CDR2 YFSETQ. Trimming removed 4 bases from V and 4 bases from J; junction bases left unmatched: 7. How the authors handled the data: Estimated nucleated cell counts came from reference gene primer amplification. Sequencing was performed with immunoSEQ multiplex PCR; in TCRdb, only in-frame clones are kept and a portion is missing. That table gives V, J and clone size, and the DNA gave D and trimming. The repertoire has 100,000 or so clones, 80% to 85% of them found once; the top ten carry 15%.

J is TRBJ2-5 and V is TRBV5-1; TRBD2 matches 13 bases. This TCR came from an elderly woman with acute or convalescent COVID-19. Sequences were obtained from peripheral blood. CDR3 amino acids: CASSPWTSGSIETQYF. The CDR3 DNA is TGCGCCAGCAGCCCCTGGACTAGCGGGAGCATAGAGACCCAGTACTTC.